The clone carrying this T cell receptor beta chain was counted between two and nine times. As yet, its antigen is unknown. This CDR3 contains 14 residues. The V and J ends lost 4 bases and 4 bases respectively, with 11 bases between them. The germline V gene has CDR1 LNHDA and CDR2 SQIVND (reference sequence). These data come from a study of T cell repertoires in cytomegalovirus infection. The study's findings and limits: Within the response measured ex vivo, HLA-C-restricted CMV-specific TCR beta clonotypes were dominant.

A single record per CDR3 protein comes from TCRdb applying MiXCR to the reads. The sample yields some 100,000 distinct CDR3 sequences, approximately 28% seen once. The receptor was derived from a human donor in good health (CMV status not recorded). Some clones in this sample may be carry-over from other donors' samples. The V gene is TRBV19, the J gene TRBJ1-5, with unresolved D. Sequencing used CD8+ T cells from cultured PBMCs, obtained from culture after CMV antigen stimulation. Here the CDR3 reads CASSSGTINQPQHF. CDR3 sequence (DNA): TGTGCCAGTAGTAGCGGCACAATTAATCAGCCCCAGCATTTT.